This T cell receptor beta chain was retrieved from a study of beta chain features in type 1 diabetes. Study overall: All samples yielded 85 million to 130 million examined sorted cells. Study-level points and caveats: Moderately but significantly shorter TCRB CDR3s were found in Type 1 diabetes patients in all four CD4+ subsets. The analysis here could not establish whether HLA type shapes TCRB rearrangement.

Expressed TCRB transcripts were sequenced because the isolated RNA had all been reverse transcribed beforehand. Clones were read by immunoSEQ multiplex PCR, and TCRdb kept only the in-frame ones, dropping some. The table has around 710,000 clones, around 12% seen once; the top ten hold 0.095% to 0.15%. A note on this clone: Its antigen remains unknown.

This CDR3 is 14 amino acids long. Looked up from germline, CDR1 is SGHTA and CDR2 is FQGNSA. The V and J ends lost 6 bases and 0 bases, in that order; junction bases with no gene match: 3. This sequence originates from a man aged 25-45 years with type 1 diabetes. The sample consisted of naive CD4+ T cells from blood. The chain carries TRBV7-2 and TRBJ1-1, with 8 bases lining up with TRBD1. CDR3 protein: CASSRQGLNTEAFF. The DNA of the CDR3 is TGTGCCAGCAGTCGACAGGGGCTGAACACTGAAGCTTTCTTT.